The 31 T cell receptor beta chains below come from one sample, sequenced in a study of blood T cells in healthy people across ages. Next came a second PCR, run for roughly 6 to 11 cycles, which used a sample-barcoded 5' primer along with a J-beta primer mix. TCRdb processed the 5' RACE reads anew with MiXCR; each CDR3 protein has one entry. The profile shows roughly 720,000 distinct CDR3 sequences, roughly 50% of them singletons. The sequencing input was blood. The receptor source for this set is a man older than 75 in good health.

The chain carries TRBV20-1 and TRBJ2-1; 8 nucleotides line up with TRBD2. Germline V gene data show CDR1 as DFQATT and CDR2 as SNEGSKA (reference sequence). There are 16 residues in the CDR3. The junction had 13 bases not matched to a gene; V was cut back by 3 bases and J by 6 bases. CDR3 nucleotides: TGCAGTGCTAGTGATATAAGCGGGAGAGGATTCAATGAGCAGTTCTTC. It encodes CSASDISGRGFNEQFF.

V usage is TRBV29-1 and J usage is TRBJ2-1; tentatively, D is TRBD2 (5 bases). The CDR3 runs 11 residues. V lost 7 bases and J 9 bases, leaving 13 bases between the germline ends. The V gene's germline CDR1 is SQVTM and CDR2 ANQGSEA. CDR3 DNA: TGCAGCGCCCGCCCGGGGAGTGAGCAGTTCTTC. Its protein is CSARPGSEQFF.

The chain has TRBV5-1 and TRBJ1-4, with 9 positions matching TRBD1. CDR3 length: 15 amino acids. The junction had 5 bases not matched to a gene; V was cut back by 0 bases and J by 8 bases. Germline V gene lookup returns CDR1 SGHRS and CDR2 YFSETQ. The CDR3 protein is CASSLGDRDGEKLFF. CDR3 coding DNA: TGCGCCAGCAGCTTGGGGGACAGGGATGGCGAAAAACTGTTTTTT.

V usage is TRBV20-1 and J usage is TRBJ2-7, with D perhaps matching TRBD1 (6 bases). Trimming pared 6 bases from V and 3 bases from J, leaving 18 bases between. The CDR3 length is 14 residues. The V gene's germline CDR1 is DFQATT and CDR2 SNEGSKA (reference sequence). CDR3 residues: CSASDGKGDYEQYF. CDR3 nucleotide sequence: TGCAGTGCCTCGGACGGGAAGGGGGACTACGAGCAGTACTTC.

The table lists this clonotype with a few counts. The chain has TRBV28 and TRBJ2-7, with 7 nucleotides matching TRBD1. Germline CDR1 is MDHEN and CDR2 is SYDVKM. CDR3 length equals 14 residues. V lost 6 bases to trimming and J lost 4 bases; unmatched junction nucleotides: 9. CDR3: CASSPTGTEYEQYF. The CDR3 coding sequence is TGTGCCAGCAGCCCGACAGGGACCGAATACGAGCAGTACTTC.

This chain joins TRBV7-2 and TRBJ2-1, with D possibly matching TRBD2 (6 bases). The CDR3 has 12 residues. In germline, CDR1 is SGHTA, CDR2 FQGNSA. Trimming pared 8 bases from V and 4 bases from J, leaving 9 bases between. The CDR3 DNA reads as TGTGCCAGCGGGGGGAAATACAATGAGCAGTTCTTC. It encodes CASGGKYNEQFF.

This clonotype was picked up a small number of times. The rearrangement links TRBV20-1 to TRBJ2-1; D might be TRBD1 or TRBD2, each matching 6 bases. CDR1 is DFQATT, CDR2 SNEGSKA, per germline (reference sequence). This CDR3 contains 17 residues. The ends were cut back, 6 bases at V and 2 bases at J, with 23 bases in the middle. DNA of the CDR3: TGCAGTGCCAAAAACGGGGGCATTGGCGGGGCCTACAATGAGCAGTTCTTC. Translation gives CSAKNGGIGGAYNEQFF.

The chain combines TRBV6-7 with TRBJ1-4; D not certain. TRBV6-7 is filed as an ORF, its function uncertain. V dropped 1 base and J dropped 8 bases, with 14 bases sitting between them. This CDR3 has 15 residues. The CDR3 region has the DNA TGTGCCAGCAGTTACTTCTCCCGGGGTGACGAAAAACTGTTTTTT. This sequence encodes CASSYFSRGDEKLFF.

The chain is built from TRBV20-1 and TRBJ1-2; no clear D. V lost 0 bases and J 8 bases, leaving 22 bases between the germline ends. Germline loops: CDR1 DFQATT, CDR2 SNEGSKA (reference sequence). The CDR3 consists of 16 residues. CDR3 coding DNA: TGCAGTGCTAGAGATCCGTCTAGGAGTATACAAGAGGGCTACACCTTC. Residues: CSARDPSRSIQEGYTF.

The CDR3 protein is CARDFLSGRARSEQFF. The CDR3 bases are TGTGCCAGAGACTTCCTTAGCGGGAGGGCCCGTTCGGAGCAGTTCTTC. This chain uses TRBV6-2 or TRBV6-3 with TRBJ2-1, with TRBD2 identical over 11 bases. The length of the CDR3 is 16 residues. Unmatched junction bases numbered 17, after V lost 9 bases and J lost 10 bases. Germline assignment: CDR1 MNHEY and CDR2 SVGEGT.

The V and J genes are TRBV20-1 and TRBJ2-3; weak D call: TRBD1 (6 bases). The germline V gene encodes CDR1 DFQATT and CDR2 SNEGSKA (reference sequence). V was cut by 4 bases and J by 2 bases, with 10 bases left in between. The CDR3 is 13 residues long. This CDR3 is CSANAGATDTQYF. CDR3 in DNA: TGCAGTGCTAATGCAGGGGCCACAGATACGCAGTATTTT.

The rearrangement links TRBV7-2 to TRBJ1-5; 8 positions match TRBD1. The CDR3 runs to 14 residues. Trimming removed 5 bases from V and 4 bases from J; junction bases left unmatched: 4. CDR1 and CDR2 (germline): SGHTA, FQGNSA. CDR3 nucleotide sequence: TGTGCCAGCAGCACACGGACAGGGAATCAGCCCCAGCATTTT. The encoded protein is CASSTRTGNQPQHF.

This chain links TRBV20-1 with TRBJ2-7; possible D gene TRBD2, 5 bases. The CDR3 extends over 15 amino acids. Trimming took off 0 bases at V and 2 bases at J, with 14 bases between the two ends. Germline V gene sequence: CDR1 DFQATT, CDR2 SNEGSKA (reference sequence). Here the CDR3 reads CSARDDGVSTYEQYF. CDR3 nucleotide sequence: TGCAGTGCTAGAGACGACGGGGTATCTACCTACGAGCAGTACTTC.

V and J are TRBV3-1 and TRBJ2-1; 7 bases align to TRBD2. Germline loops: CDR1 LGHDT, CDR2 YNNKEL (reference sequence). CDR3 size: 16 residues. The junction had 8 bases not matched to a gene; V was cut back by 1 base and J by 5 bases. Here the CDR3 reads CASSQAGLADDNEQFF. The CDR3 DNA reads as TGTGCCAGCAGCCAAGCTGGTCTAGCGGATGACAATGAGCAGTTCTTC.

This clonotype was seen only a few times. J is TRBJ2-1 and V is TRBV20-1; D assignment may be TRBD1 or TRBD2 (6 bases each). V was trimmed by 6 bases and J by 8 bases, leaving 11 bases between them. This CDR3 has 11 residues. Per germline, CDR1 DFQATT and CDR2 SNEGSKA (reference sequence). CDR3 in amino acids: CSANREDEQFF. CDR3 nucleotide sequence: TGCAGTGCAAACAGGGAGGATGAGCAGTTCTTC.

The chain links TRBV21-1 to TRBJ2-1; the DNA was not compared with TRBD1, the D call given in the table. TRBV21-1 constitutes a pseudogene. The CDR3 extends over 16 amino acids. The CDR3 here is CASSTRAGGGDNEQFF. The CDR3 DNA follows: TGTGCCAGCAGCACAAGGGCAGGGGGTGGGGATAATGAGCAGTTCTTC.

The J gene is TRBJ2-1, the V gene TRBV24-1; 10 nucleotides line up with TRBD2. Germline CDR1 and CDR2: KGHDR and SFDVKD. The V gene end was trimmed by 5 bases and the J gene end by 0 bases; junction bases not matched to a gene: 6. This CDR3 is 17 amino acids long. CDR3 sequence: CATSAQTSGHSYNEQFF. In DNA, the CDR3 is TGTGCCACCAGTGCCCAGACTAGCGGGCACTCCTACAATGAGCAGTTCTTC.

This clonotype was counted only a few times. The rearrangement links TRBV9 to TRBJ2-7, with 7 bases matching TRBD2. The germline V gene encodes CDR1 SGDLS and CDR2 YYNGEE. V shed 0 bases and J 0 bases; nucleotides not matched to a gene: 3. This CDR3 is 15 amino acids long. CDR3 nucleotides: TGTGCCAGCAGCGTAGGAGCGGGGCTCTCCTACGAGCAGTACTTC. Translation gives CASSVGAGLSYEQYF.

This clonotype has just a few counts. The rearrangement uses TRBV20-1 and TRBJ2-3; D possibly corresponds to TRBD2 (5 bases). CDR3 length equals 14 residues. Per germline, CDR1 DFQATT and CDR2 SNEGSKA (reference sequence). Trimming took off 6 bases at V and 14 bases at J, with 27 bases between the two ends. DNA of the CDR3: TGCAGTGCCTTCGAAAGGACTTACCGCAGATACGCGTATTTT. This gives the protein CSAFERTYRRYAYF.

The chain carries TRBV7-3 and TRBJ1-2; maybe TRBD1 (6 bases). The germline CDR1 and CDR2 sequences are SGHTA and FQGTGA. The CDR3 length is 15 residues. Trimming removed 1 base at V and 4 bases at J, with 13 bases between. CDR3 bases: TGTGCCAGCAGCTTAAGAGGACAGTCAACCTATGGCTACACCTTC. Protein: CASSLRGQSTYGYTF.

To note about this clonotype: At one boundary the junction diverges from the germline segment, which might be a read error. The chain combines TRBV14 with TRBJ1-5; unclear D gene. In germline, CDR1 is SGHDN, CDR2 FVKESK. The CDR3 extends over 13 amino acids. CDR3 bases: TGTGCCGGCAGCCGTGAGGCCAATCAGCCCCAGCATTTT. Its translation is CAGSREANQPQHF.

The genes are TRBV20-1 and TRBJ2-1; 7 nucleotides match TRBD1. Germline trimming cut 6 bases from V and 0 bases from J; bases unmatched to any gene: 5. The germline gives CDR1 DFQATT, CDR2 SNEGSKA (reference sequence). The CDR3 covers 14 residues. In DNA form, the CDR3 reads TGCAGTGCCCCGGACAGGCTCTCCTACAATGAGCAGTTCTTC. The encoded protein is CSAPDRLSYNEQFF.

A few counts support this clonotype. The genes are TRBV20-1 and TRBJ1-5; D may be TRBD1 (5 bases). The CDR3 consists of 16 residues. Per the germline V gene, CDR1 is DFQATT and CDR2 is SNEGSKA (reference sequence). Trimming cost V 7 bases and J 1 base, with 20 bases left between them. The DNA for the CDR3 is TGCAGTGGAGTGGGTGCTGGGGCCCTAAGCAATCAGCCCCAGCATTTT. This sequence encodes CSGVGAGALSNQPQHF.

The chain carries TRBV20-1 and TRBJ2-1; 11 bases fit TRBD2. V shed 6 bases, J shed 7 bases, and the junction held 8 bases outside the gene matches. The CDR3 has 14 amino acids. The germline V gene encodes CDR1 DFQATT and CDR2 SNEGSKA (reference sequence). DNA of the CDR3: TGCAGTGCAGAGACTAGCGGGATTTCAAATGAGCAGTTCTTC. It encodes CSAETSGISNEQFF.

The V call is TRBV6-1, the J call TRBJ1-2; D may be TRBD1 (5 bases). This CDR3 comprises 12 residues. Germline CDR1 and CDR2: MNHNS and SASEGT. V shed 11 bases and J shed 4 bases, with 14 bases lying between them. The DNA for the CDR3 is TGTGCCGGCGAGGCAGGGACCTATGGCTACACCTTC. Residues: CAGEAGTYGYTF.

In its sample, this clonotype was seen a few times. CDR3 sequence (DNA): TGCGCCAGCAGCGTCATGGGAGAGACCCAGTACTTC. It codes for CASSVMGETQYF. The chain combines TRBV5-1 with TRBJ2-5, with D unresolved. V dropped 4 bases and J dropped 4 bases, with 8 bases sitting between them. Germline V gene lookup returns CDR1 SGHRS and CDR2 YFSETQ. The CDR3 consists of 12 residues.

A remark on this clonotype: With a much larger clone just one base away, this may be a read error. The chain recombines TRBV27 with TRBJ2-7; TRBD1 aligns across 9 bases. This CDR3 has 14 amino acids. CDR1 and CDR2 from the germline V gene are MNHEY and SMNVEV (reference sequence). The V segment lost 4 bases and the J segment 0 bases; nucleotides outside the gene matches: 1. CDR3: CASSYRGRSYEQYF. For the CDR3, the DNA is TGTGCCAGCAGTTACAGGGGGCGCTCCTACGAGCAGTACTTC.

The CDR3 nucleotides read TGTGCCAGCAACCTAGCGGGAGAGCAAACAGATACGCAGTATTTT. Its protein product is CASNLAGEQTDTQYF. The genes are TRBV14 and TRBJ2-3; TRBD2 matches at 10 bases. Trimming removed 7 bases from V and 3 bases from J; junction bases left unmatched: 7. Germline CDR1 reads SGHDN; CDR2 reads FVKESK. The CDR3 extends over 15 amino acids.

This clonotype was detected a few times. The chain links TRBV5-1 to TRBJ2-1; no firm D call. V was pared by 1 base and J by 3 bases, with 11 bases between. The CDR3 loop spans 15 amino acids. Germline CDR1 and CDR2: SGHRS and YFSETQ. CDR3 sequence (DNA): TGCGCCAGCAGCTTGATAGGCAGCTACTACAATGAGCAGTTCTTC. Translating it yields CASSLIGSYYNEQFF.

There are a few counts of this clonotype. The chain has TRBV6-1 and TRBJ2-1, with unresolved D. This CDR3 contains 12 residues. The V gene's germline CDR1 is MNHNS and CDR2 SASEGT. V was pared by 6 bases and J by 4 bases, with 7 bases between. CDR3 DNA sequence: TGTGCCAGCAGGGACCCTTACAATGAGCAGTTCTTC. Translating it yields CASRDPYNEQFF.

The CDR3 DNA sequence: TGCGCCAGCAGTGACCGGCCAAACACCGGGGAGCTGTTTTTT. Protein product: CASSDRPNTGELFF. The chain couples TRBV10-1 to TRBJ2-2; D gene unclear. Between the trimmed V and J ends, which lost 3 bases and 2 bases, there was a span of 7 bases. The CDR3 is 14 amino acids. Germline CDR1 reads WNHNN; CDR2 reads SYGVQD (reference sequence).